This TCR beta chain was recovered during a study of beta chain features in type 1 diabetes. Study-level points and caveats: Significant though moderate, a shortening of TCRB CDR3s appeared in all four CD4+ subsets of Type 1 diabetes patients. VDJ junctions sequenced from type 1 diabetes patients showed fewer insertions and more deletions.

This clone was seen only a few times. Its antigen is still unknown. Once sorted, every population was more than 98% pure. Germline V gene sequence: CDR1 SEHNR, CDR2 FQNEAQ (reference sequence). CDR3 length: 15 amino acids. With V trimmed by 5 bases and J by 1 base, 7 bases remained unmatched. Investigators reverse transcribed all isolated RNA, so they sequenced expressed TCRB transcripts. TCRdb keeps only in-frame clones here, not all; method: immunoSEQ multiplex PCR. Counted here are roughly 100,000 clones, about 26% occurring once; the ten biggest clones make up around 0.5%. V usage is TRBV7-9 and J usage is TRBJ2-7, with 8 bases fitting TRBD2. The sample consisted of central memory CD4+ T cells from blood. The receptor comes from a woman younger than 30 with type 1 diabetes. CDR3 protein: CASSRRSGSSYEQYV. As DNA, the CDR3 is TGTGCCAGCAGCCGGAGGAGCGGGAGTTCCTACGAGCAGTACGTC.